The rows below give T cell receptor beta chains drawn from one sample of a study of T cell responses to AZD1222 COVID-19 vaccine. TCRdb's copy holds only in-frame clones and misses some; the assay was immunoSEQ multiplex PCR. The repertoire holds under 150,000 clones, 90% to 95% seen once, with about 1.5% in the top ten. The sequencing used peripheral blood, collected on day 0 of AZD1222 vaccination. All receptors derive from an adult in good health. Both conserved end residues are part of each CDR3. Fields, in order: clone size, J gene, V gene, D gene, CDR3 DNA, CDR3 protein. A D gene is named only where the DNA matches it firmly. Clone size is given for some rows only: seen once, a few or many times, or a class if the clone is expanded.

once	TRBJ2-7	TRBV6-5	TRBD1	TGTGCCAGCAGACCCGGACAGGGTGGGTACGAGCAGTACTTC	CASRPGQGGYEQYF
NA	TRBJ1-2	TRBV5-4	NA	TGTGCCAGCAGCTTGCCCGGGATTTTATATGGCTACACCTTC	CASSLPGILYGYTF
NA	TRBJ2-7	TRBV7-9	NA	TGTGCCAGCAGCTTAGAAGCTACCGTCTACGAGCAGTACTTC	CASSLEATVYEQYF
NA	TRBJ1-4	TRBV30	NA	TGTGCCTGGAGTGCAGGGGCGGTTAATGAAAAACTGTTTTTT	CAWSAGAVNEKLFF
NA	TRBJ2-7	TRBV12-3/TRBV12-4	NA	TGTGCCAGCAGCGAGCTGGGGGAGCAGTACTTC	CASSELGEQYF
NA	TRBJ2-7	TRBV27	NA	TGTGCCAGCAGTCCCGGGCCCATGTATCGGGCTAACGAGCAGTACTTC	CASSPGPMYRANEQYF
once	TRBJ1-3	TRBV30	TRBD1	TGTGCCTGGAGGGGACAGGGGGGCGGAAACACCATATATTTT	CAWRGQGGGNTIYF
once	TRBJ1-2	TRBV29-1	NA	TGCAGCGTCGACGTGGACTCCCGTGGGTATGGCTACACCTTC	CSVDVDSRGYGYTF
NA	TRBJ2-5	TRBV14	TRBD2	TGTGCCAGCAGCCAACTTCTAGCGGACCAAGAGACCCAGTACTTC	CASSQLLADQETQYF
NA	TRBJ2-7	TRBV7-9	TRBD1	TGTGCCAGCAGGGCGGCAGGGGGCGTCGAGCAGTACTTC	CASRAAGGVEQYF
NA	TRBJ1-3	TRBV30	NA	TGTGCCTGGATCCCGATGGCACAGACTCACTCTGGAAACACCATATATTTT	CAWIPMAQTHSGNTIYF
NA	TRBJ2-1	TRBV5-1	TRBD2	TGCGCCAGCAGCTTAGCGGGAGTGGCCTACAATGAGCAGTTCTTC	CASSLAGVAYNEQFF
NA	TRBJ2-7	TRBV29-1	NA	TGCAGCGTCCGGGACCTTGCGACCTACGAGCAGTACTTC	CSVRDLATYEQYF
NA	TRBJ2-1	TRBV14	NA	TGTGCCAGCAGCTTCCAACGACGGGGAAATGAGCAGTTCTTC	CASSFQRRGNEQFF
NA	TRBJ2-7	TRBV28	TRBD2	TGTGCCAGCAGTTTGCGGGGCCACGGACTAGCGGGGAACTCCTACGAGCAGTACTTC	CASSLRGHGLAGNSYEQYF
NA	TRBJ2-1	TRBV19	NA	TGTGCCAGTACCAAACAGGTCCTCCTTCACAATGAGCAGTTCTTC	CASTKQVLLHNEQFF
NA	TRBJ1-1	TRBV5-4	TRBD1	TGTGCCAGCAGCCTGGACAGGATGGAAGCTTTCTTT	CASSLDRMEAFF
NA	TRBJ1-2	TRBV7-3	NA	TGTGCCAGCGCCGGCCGGTTCGGTGGCTACACCTTC	CASAGRFGGYTF
NA	TRBJ1-1	TRBV4-1	NA	TGCGCCAGCAGCCAAGATCACTTGAACACTGAAGCTTTCTTT	CASSQDHLNTEAFF
once	TRBJ1-2	TRBV6-5	TRBD1	TGTGCCAGCAGTCAGGGGGCGGGTGGCTACACCTTC	CASSQGAGGYTF
few	TRBJ1-3	TRBV7-9	NA	TGTGCCAGCAGGTCAGGTTGGGGCAGGGCGACCTCTGGAAACACCATATATTTT	CASRSGWGRATSGNTIYF
NA	TRBJ1-5	TRBV10-3	NA	TGTGCCATCAGTGAAACCGGTTATAGCAATCAGCCCCAGCATTTT	CAISETGYSNQPQHF
NA	TRBJ1-6	TRBV25-1	NA	TGTGCCAGCAGTCAAACTACTTTCAATTCACCCCTCCACTTT	CASSQTTFNSPLHF